Presented here are 21 T cell receptor beta chains from one specimen sequenced in a study of chemoradiotherapy in HPV16-positive cancers. This table comes from immunoSEQ multiplex PCR, and its TCRdb copy is limited to in-frame clones, with some not included. The sample has just under 4,000 clones, approximately 71% seen once. Sample collection occurred from a patient who underwent chemoradiotherapy. These receptors were taken from a human donor with HPV-associated anogenital cancer.

This clone was seen just once. The chain combines TRBV2 with TRBJ1-1; D not certain. The ends were cut back, 4 bases at V and 7 bases at J, with 7 bases in the middle. The CDR3 length is 11 residues. In germline, CDR1 is SNHLY, CDR2 FYNNEI. CDR3 region: CASSAAYEAFF. CDR3 nucleotides: TGTGCCAGCAGTGCGGCGTATGAAGCTTTCTTT. Full variable domain (missing parts from reference TRBV2 and TRBJ1-1): EPEVTQTPSHQVTQMGQEVILRCVPISNHLYFYWYRQILGQKVEFLVSFYNNEISEKSEIFDDQFSVERPDGSNFTLKIRSTKLEDSAMYFCASSAAYEAFFGQGTRLTVV.

This chain connects TRBV5-1 to TRBJ1-1; no firm D call. Between the trimmed V and J ends, which lost 0 bases and 5 bases, there was a span of 14 bases. Germline V CDR1 and CDR2: SGHRS, YFSETQ. The length of the CDR3 is 15 residues. The CDR3 here is CASSLVASLETEAFF. The CDR3 bases are TGCGCCAGCAGCTTGGTGGCCTCCCTGGAGACTGAAGCTTTCTTT.

This sequence joins TRBV5-1 and TRBJ2-7, with 8 bases matching TRBD1. This CDR3 has 17 amino acids. The V and J ends lost 3 bases and 3 bases, in that order; junction bases with no gene match: 14. Germline V gives CDR1 SGHRS, CDR2 YFSETQ. The CDR3 region is CASSSGALTGAFYEQYF. Written as DNA, the CDR3 is TGCGCCAGCAGCTCTGGGGCACTGACAGGGGCTTTCTACGAGCAGTACTTC.

The CDR3 is CASRNPSNTEAFF. DNA of the CDR3: TGTGCCAGCAGAAATCCTTCTAACACTGAAGCTTTCTTT. The V call is TRBV7-2, the J call TRBJ1-1; D gene unclear. The V end lost 6 bases, the J end lost 2 bases, and 10 bases lay between the germline ends. CDR3 length: 13 residues. CDR1 and CDR2 (germline): SGHTA, FQGNSA.

This rearrangement joins TRBV4-3 to TRBJ1-2, with 7 bases identical to TRBD1. CDR1 and CDR2 from the germline V gene are LGHNA and YSLEER. The trim removed 4 bases at V and 8 bases at J, leaving 10 bases unmatched. This CDR3 is 14 amino acids long. The DNA for the CDR3 is TGCGCCAGCAGCCGCACAGACAGGGACGTCGGCTACACCTTC. As protein: CASSRTDRDVGYTF.

The chain recombines TRBV7-9 with TRBJ2-2; D is uncertain. V lost 4 bases, J lost 3 bases, and 9 bases lay in between. The CDR3 covers 14 residues. Germline V CDR1 and CDR2: SEHNR, FQNEAQ (reference sequence). CDR3 sequence reads: CASSSRYDTGELFF. CDR3 bases: TGTGCCAGCAGCTCGAGATACGACACCGGGGAGCTGTTTTTT.

The gene calls are TRBV30 and TRBJ2-5, with a possible D match to TRBD2 (6 bases). CDR1 and CDR2 from the germline V gene are GTSNPN and SVGIG (reference sequence). CDR3 length: 12 amino acids. V lost 3 bases to trimming and J lost 4 bases, with 9 bases between them. The CDR3 region is CAWRMGGETQYF. The CDR3 nucleotides read TGTGCCTGGAGAATGGGAGGAGAGACCCAGTACTTC.

This rearrangement joins TRBV4-3 to TRBJ1-6; the match to TRBD1 covers 8 bases. This CDR3 is 16 amino acids long. Germline-derived CDR1 and CDR2 are LGHNA and YSLEER. After removal of 3 bases from V and 6 bases from J, the junction contained 7 bases not matched to a gene. This CDR3 reads CASSQIITGGNSPLHF. The CDR3 nucleotides are TGCGCCAGCAGCCAGATAATTACAGGGGGTAATTCACCCCTCCACTTT.

This chain joins TRBV25-1 and TRBJ1-2; D unclear. Germline assignment: CDR1 MGHDK and CDR2 SYGVNS. This CDR3 region has 13 residues. The V end lost 2 bases, the J end lost 3 bases, and 7 bases lay between the germline ends. This chain's CDR3 is CASSEGVDYGYTF. The CDR3 DNA reads as TGTGCCAGCAGTGAAGGGGTAGACTATGGCTACACCTTC.

V usage is TRBV30 and J usage is TRBJ1-2; D is unresolved. Germline CDR1 is GTSNPN and CDR2 is SVGIG (reference sequence). The CDR3 has 14 residues. The ends were cut back, 6 bases at V and 4 bases at J, with 18 bases in the middle. The CDR3 DNA reads TGTGCCTGCCCCCGAAACTGGGCGGTCTATGGCTACACCTTC. Amino acids: CACPRNWAVYGYTF. Combining the CDR3 with reference TRBV30 and TRBJ1-2 gives the whole variable domain SQTIHQWPATLVQPVGSPLSLECTVEGTSNPNLYWYRQAAGRGLQLLFYSVGIGQISSEVPQNLSASRPQDRQFILSSKKLLLSDSGFYLCACPRNWAVYGYTFGSGTRLTVV.

The genes are TRBV4-3 and TRBJ2-7; 13 bases align to TRBD2. V was clipped by 1 base and J by 0 bases; unmatched bases: 0. This CDR3 spans 16 amino acids. From germline, CDR1 is LGHNA and CDR2 YSLEER. CDR3 DNA: TGCGCCAGCAGCCAAGGACTAGCGGGGGGCTCCTACGAGCAGTACTTC. This codes for CASSQGLAGGSYEQYF.

Only one count was recorded for this clone. V is TRBV30 and J is TRBJ1-1; 7 bases line up with TRBD1. The CDR3 runs to 13 residues. After removal of 3 bases from V and 7 bases from J, the junction contained 8 bases not matched to a gene. Germline CDR1 reads GTSNPN; CDR2 reads SVGIG (reference sequence). CDR3 bases: TGTGCCTGGAGCCCCGGGACAGAACTTGAAGCTTTCTTT. Amino acid sequence: CAWSPGTELEAFF.

The V call is TRBV30, the J call TRBJ2-1, with a tentative D call TRBD2 (6 bases). The ends were cut back, 7 bases at V and 6 bases at J, with 10 bases in the middle. This CDR3 region has 11 residues. The germline V gene has CDR1 GTSNPN and CDR2 SVGIG (reference sequence). CDR3 sequence: CASTGVNEQFF. CDR3 DNA: TGTGCCTCAACGGGAGTCAATGAGCAGTTCTTC. The full variable domain, its missing parts supplied by reference TRBV30 and TRBJ2-1, is SQTIHQWPATLVQPVGSPLSLECTVEGTSNPNLYWYRQAAGRGLQLLFYSVGIGQISSEVPQNLSASRPQDRQFILSSKKLLLSDSGFYLCASTGVNEQFFGPGTRLTVL.

This rearrangement joins TRBV4-2 to TRBJ2-1; D remains unclear. Germline-derived CDR1 and CDR2 are LGHNA and YNFKEQ. The V end was cut by 1 base, the J end by 8 bases, with 12 bases between. CDR3 length: 14 residues. The DNA of the CDR3 is TGTGCCAGCAGCCAAGTTACGGCAGGCGATGAGCAGTTCTTC. This sequence encodes CASSQVTAGDEQFF.

This clone occurred once. The rearrangement joins TRBV11-3 to TRBJ2-5, with D perhaps matching TRBD2 (6 bases). V lost 4 bases and J lost 3, with 9 bases in between. This CDR3 contains 13 residues. Germline lookup yields CDR1 SGHNT and CDR2 YENEEA. This CDR3 reads CASSSRLEETQYF. CDR3 in DNA: TGTGCCAGCAGCTCTCGACTAGAAGAGACCCAGTACTTC. Complete variable domain (other parts from reference TRBV11-3 and TRBJ2-5): EAGVVQSPRYKIIEKKQPVAFWCNPISGHNTLYWYLQNLGQGPELLIRYENEEAVDDSQLPKDRFSAERLKGVDSTLKIQPAELGDSAVYLCASSSRLEETQYFGPGTRLLVL.

The V call is TRBV5-4, the J call TRBJ1-6, with D perhaps TRBD1 (6 bases). CDR1 is SGHNT and CDR2 is YYREEE in the germline V gene (reference sequence). Trimming removed 4 bases at V and 7 bases at J, with 18 bases between. The CDR3 loop spans 16 amino acids. The CDR3 nucleotides read TGTGCCAGCAGCCTGGGGGGGCAGGGCAACAATTCACCCCTCCACTTT. Protein product: CASSLGGQGNNSPLHF.

The CDR3 here is CASSLLGGDLYEQYF. The CDR3 nucleotides read TGTGCCAGCAGTTTACTGGGCGGGGACCTCTACGAGCAGTACTTC. The chain employs TRBV28 and TRBJ2-7; weak D call: TRBD2 (6 bases). The CDR3 length is 15 residues. V was trimmed by 2 bases and J by 3 bases, leaving 14 bases between them. From germline, CDR1 is MDHEN and CDR2 SYDVKM.

This clone was observed once. The chain couples TRBV4-1 to TRBJ2-3, with D perhaps matching TRBD2 (7 bases). Trimming took 0 bases from V and 6 from J, leaving 19 bases between them. The germline CDR1 and CDR2 sequences are MGHRA and YSYEKL. The CDR3 loop spans 17 amino acids. Here the CDR3 reads CASSQDPARGRRDTQYF. The DNA of the CDR3 is TGCGCCAGCAGCCAAGATCCCGCGCGGGGGCGACGGGATACGCAGTATTTT.

The table lists this clone with a count of one. V is TRBV6-1 and J is TRBJ1-1; the D gene is possibly TRBD1 (5 bases). The germline V and J ends were trimmed by 1 base and 7 bases, with 19 bases remaining between them. This CDR3 is 16 amino acids long. Germline V gene data show CDR1 as MNHNS and CDR2 as SASEGT. DNA for the CDR3: TGTGCCAGCAGTGAAGTCGGAGGGGCTAGTAACGGTGAAGCTTTCTTT. This sequence encodes CASSEVGGASNGEAFF.

The J gene is TRBJ1-6, the V gene TRBV5-1; no firm D call. CDR1 SGHRS and CDR2 YFSETQ come from the germline V gene. V was clipped by 4 bases and J by 3 bases, with 17 bases between them. The CDR3 is 17 amino acids. CDR3 in DNA: TGCGCCAGCAGCGCCGGAGCCGACATGGACTATAATTCACCCCTCCACTTT. The encoded protein is CASSAGADMDYNSPLHF.

The chain joins TRBV30 to TRBJ2-5; 8 bases map to TRBD1. The CDR3 consists of 13 residues. Germline CDR1 is GTSNPN and CDR2 is SVGIG (reference sequence). The CDR3 region is CASQGELQETQYF. Here the CDR3 DNA reads TGTGCTTCACAGGGGGAATTACAAGAGACCCAGTACTTC.